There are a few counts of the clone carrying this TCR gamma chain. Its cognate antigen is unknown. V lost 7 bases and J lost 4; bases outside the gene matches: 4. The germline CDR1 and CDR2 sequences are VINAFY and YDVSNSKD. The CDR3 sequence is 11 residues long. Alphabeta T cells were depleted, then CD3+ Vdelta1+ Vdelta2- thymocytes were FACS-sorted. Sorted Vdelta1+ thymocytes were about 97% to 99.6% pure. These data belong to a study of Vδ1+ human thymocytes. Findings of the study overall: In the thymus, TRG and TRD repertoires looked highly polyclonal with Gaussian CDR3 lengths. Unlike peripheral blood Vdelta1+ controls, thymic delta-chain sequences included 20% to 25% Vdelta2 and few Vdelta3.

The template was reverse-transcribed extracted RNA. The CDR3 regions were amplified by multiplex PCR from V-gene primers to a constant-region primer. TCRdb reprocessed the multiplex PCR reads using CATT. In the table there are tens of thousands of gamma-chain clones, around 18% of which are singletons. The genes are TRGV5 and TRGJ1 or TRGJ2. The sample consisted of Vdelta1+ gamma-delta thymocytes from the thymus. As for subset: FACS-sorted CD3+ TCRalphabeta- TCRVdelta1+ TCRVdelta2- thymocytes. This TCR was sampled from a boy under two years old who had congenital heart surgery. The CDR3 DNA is TGTGCCACCTGTGTCTATTATAAGAAACTCTTT. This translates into CATCVYYKKLF.